This T cell receptor (beta chain) was captured in a study of blood T cell repertoires in COVID-19. Study-level information: From T cells, B-cell-depleted T cells, or PBMCs came the material, which was cDNA or gDNA.

This CDR3 has 13 residues. Germline CDR1 is KGHSH and CDR2 is LQKENI. Trimming removed 4 bases at V and 4 bases at J, with 11 bases between. Original processing notes: Using reference gene primer amplification, nucleated cell counts were estimated. Profiling relied on immunoSEQ multiplex PCR, and the TCRdb table lists in-frame clones only, not all of them. That table supplies the V and J calls and clone size; D and trimming were determined from the DNA. The data contain about 44,000 clones, approximately 79% of them singletons. The sequenced material came from peripheral blood. This clonotype was sampled from a human donor in a cohort sampled during active COVID-19. The chain has TRBV18 and TRBJ2-7; D perhaps matches TRBD2 (6 bases). This CDR3 is CASSRDWNYEQYF. The CDR3 nucleotides are TGTGCCAGCTCACGGGACTGGAATTACGAGCAGTACTTC.